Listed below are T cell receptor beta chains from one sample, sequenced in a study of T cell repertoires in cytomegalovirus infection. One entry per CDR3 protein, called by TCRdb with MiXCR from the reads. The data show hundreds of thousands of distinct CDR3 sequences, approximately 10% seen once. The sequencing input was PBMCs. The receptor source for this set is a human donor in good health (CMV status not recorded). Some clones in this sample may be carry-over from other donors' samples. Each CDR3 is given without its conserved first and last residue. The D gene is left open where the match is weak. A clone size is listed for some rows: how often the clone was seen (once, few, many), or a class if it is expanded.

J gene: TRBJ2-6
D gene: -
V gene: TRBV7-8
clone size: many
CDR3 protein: ASSLNRLRGMISGANVLT

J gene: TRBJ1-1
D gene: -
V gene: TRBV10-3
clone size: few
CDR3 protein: AIREVGEMNTEAF

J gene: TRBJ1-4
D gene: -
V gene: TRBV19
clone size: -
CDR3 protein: ATRTRRDEKLF

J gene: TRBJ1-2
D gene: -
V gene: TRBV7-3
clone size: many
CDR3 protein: ASSPTGNSREDGYT

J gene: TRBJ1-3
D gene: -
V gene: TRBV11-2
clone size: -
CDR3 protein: ASSLGQTLSGNTIH

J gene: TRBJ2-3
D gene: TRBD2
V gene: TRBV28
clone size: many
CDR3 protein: ASSLYRGGTDTQY

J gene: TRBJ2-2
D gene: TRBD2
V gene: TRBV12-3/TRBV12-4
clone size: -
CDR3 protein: ASRASGKEAAGELF

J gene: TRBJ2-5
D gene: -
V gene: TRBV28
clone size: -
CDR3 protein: ASRLAGPNQETQY

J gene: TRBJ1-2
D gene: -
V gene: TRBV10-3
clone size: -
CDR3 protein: AISESKYGRANYGYT

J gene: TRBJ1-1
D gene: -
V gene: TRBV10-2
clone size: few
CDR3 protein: ASKYGQEDTEAF

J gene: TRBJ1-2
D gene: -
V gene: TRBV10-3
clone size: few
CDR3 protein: AISERDSGYT

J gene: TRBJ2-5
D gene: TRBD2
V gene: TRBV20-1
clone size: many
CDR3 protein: SAPAGGTRETQY

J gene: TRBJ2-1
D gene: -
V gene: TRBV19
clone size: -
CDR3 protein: ASSTTWSSYNEQF

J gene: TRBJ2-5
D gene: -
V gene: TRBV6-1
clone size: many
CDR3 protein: ASRLSGLSNEVAQY

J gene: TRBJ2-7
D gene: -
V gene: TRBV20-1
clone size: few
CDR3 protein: SARDQGPIYEQY

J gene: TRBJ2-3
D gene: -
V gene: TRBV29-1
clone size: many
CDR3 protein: SLGGRDKLDTQY

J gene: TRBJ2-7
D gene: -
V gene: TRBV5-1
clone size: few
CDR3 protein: ASSFEPDGSYEQY

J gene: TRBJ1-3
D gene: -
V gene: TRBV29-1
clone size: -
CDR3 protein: SVEAGPSGNTIY

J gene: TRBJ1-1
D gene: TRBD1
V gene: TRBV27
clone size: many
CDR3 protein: ASSLFKTGDLNTEAF

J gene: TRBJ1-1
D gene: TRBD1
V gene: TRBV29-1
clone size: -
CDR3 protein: SVRSSGTGGLPEAF

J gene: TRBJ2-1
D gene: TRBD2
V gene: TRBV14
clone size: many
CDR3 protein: ASSPRLAGVSYEQF

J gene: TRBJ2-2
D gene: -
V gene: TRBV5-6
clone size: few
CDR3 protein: ASIPWTSNTGELF

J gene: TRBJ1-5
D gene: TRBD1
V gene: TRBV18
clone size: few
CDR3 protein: ASSPPRPGGNSNQPQH

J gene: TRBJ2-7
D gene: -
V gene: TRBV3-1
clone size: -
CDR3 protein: ASSQDGRRQY

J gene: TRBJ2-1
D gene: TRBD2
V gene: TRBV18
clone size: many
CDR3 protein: ASTGLAGANEQF

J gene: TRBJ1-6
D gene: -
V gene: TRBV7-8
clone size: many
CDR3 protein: ASSPRGRESPLH

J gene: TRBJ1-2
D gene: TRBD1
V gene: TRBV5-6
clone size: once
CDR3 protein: ASSWDRRFIYGYT

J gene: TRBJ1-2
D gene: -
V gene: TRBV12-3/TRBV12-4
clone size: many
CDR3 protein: ASSLSRGGDGYT

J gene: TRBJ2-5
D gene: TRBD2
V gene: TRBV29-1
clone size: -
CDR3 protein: SARVGRGSETQY

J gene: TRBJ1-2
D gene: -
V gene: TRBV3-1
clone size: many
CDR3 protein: ASSLRTNYGYT

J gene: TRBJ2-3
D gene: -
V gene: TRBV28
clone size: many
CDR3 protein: ASSSGTLTDTQY

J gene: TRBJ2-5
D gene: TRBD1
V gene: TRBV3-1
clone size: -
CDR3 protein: ASSQRQGQETQY

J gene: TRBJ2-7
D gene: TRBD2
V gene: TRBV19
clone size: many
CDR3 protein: ASTLGRGSYEQY

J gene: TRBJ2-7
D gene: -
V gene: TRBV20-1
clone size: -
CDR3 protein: SARDPLGRPYEQY

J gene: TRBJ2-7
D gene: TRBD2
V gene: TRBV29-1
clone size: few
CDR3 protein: SVEPTSGSWGEQY

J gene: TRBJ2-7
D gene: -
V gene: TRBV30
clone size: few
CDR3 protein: AWSVAGYEQY

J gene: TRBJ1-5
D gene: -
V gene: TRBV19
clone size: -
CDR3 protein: ASSTIPLRPQH

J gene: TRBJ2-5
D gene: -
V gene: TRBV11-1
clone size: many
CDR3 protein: ASSSGRRETQY

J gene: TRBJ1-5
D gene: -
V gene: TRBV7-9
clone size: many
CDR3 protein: ASSGNVGENQPQH

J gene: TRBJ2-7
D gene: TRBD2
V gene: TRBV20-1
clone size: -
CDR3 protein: SVASGSLYEQY

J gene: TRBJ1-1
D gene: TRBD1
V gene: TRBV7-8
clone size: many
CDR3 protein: ASSLQGAAEAF

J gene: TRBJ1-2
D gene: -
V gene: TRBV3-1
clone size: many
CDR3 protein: ASSHRDANIGYT

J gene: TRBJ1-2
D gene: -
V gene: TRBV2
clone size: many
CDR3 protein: ASSEWGSGNIMDYT

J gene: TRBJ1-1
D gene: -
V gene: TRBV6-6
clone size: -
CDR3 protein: ASIPPGGANTEAF

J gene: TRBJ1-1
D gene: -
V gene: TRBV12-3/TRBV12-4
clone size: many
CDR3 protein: ASVYSGHPFGAF

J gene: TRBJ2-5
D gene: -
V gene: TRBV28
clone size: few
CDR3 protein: CSAPSPDRGATQY